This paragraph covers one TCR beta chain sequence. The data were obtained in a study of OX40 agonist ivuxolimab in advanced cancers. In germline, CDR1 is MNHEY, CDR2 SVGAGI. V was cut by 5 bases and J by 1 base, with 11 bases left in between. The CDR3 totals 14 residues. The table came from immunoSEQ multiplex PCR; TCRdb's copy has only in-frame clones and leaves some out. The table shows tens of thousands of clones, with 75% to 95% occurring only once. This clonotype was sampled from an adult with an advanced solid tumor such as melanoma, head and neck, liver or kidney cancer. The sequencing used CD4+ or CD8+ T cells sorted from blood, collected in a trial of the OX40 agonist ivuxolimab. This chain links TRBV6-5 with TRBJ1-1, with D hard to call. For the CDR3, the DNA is TGTGCCAGCAGTCCAATTTATCGGAACACTGAAGCTTTCTTT. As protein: CASSPIYRNTEAFF.